One TCR beta chain is described in this entry. These data come from a study of blood T cell repertoires in COVID-19. Turning to the study itself: COVID-19 samples, acute and convalescent, were from the United States, Italy and Spain.

Per the germline V gene, CDR1 is MDHEN and CDR2 is SYDVKM. This CDR3 has 15 residues. V lost 8 bases, J lost 5 bases, and 22 bases lay in between. The repertoire was sequenced with immunoSEQ multiplex PCR; TCRdb's copy has only in-frame clones and lacks some. Among around 190,000 clones listed, 88% were seen once. The TCR originated in a young man with acute or convalescent COVID-19. The specimen was peripheral blood. The rearrangement uses TRBV28 and TRBJ2-7; TRBD1 might be the D (5 bases). The CDR3 loop reads CASSIAGQSSHEQYF. The CDR3 DNA sequence: TGTGCCAGCTCCATAGCAGGGCAAAGTAGCCACGAGCAGTACTTC.